This record covers a single TCR beta chain. Clones were read by immunoSEQ multiplex PCR, and TCRdb kept only the in-frame ones, dropping some. This sample yields approximately 440,000 clones, of which 90% are seen a single time; 0.6% to 0.7% belongs to the top ten. The study drew participants aged about 18 to 95 years from about two dozen US areas. Cohort allocation depended upon clinical history that participants reported. The germline V and J ends were trimmed by 1 base and 5 bases, with 12 bases remaining between them. Germline lookup yields CDR1 LNHDA and CDR2 SQIVND (reference sequence). CDR3 length: 15 amino acids. This specimen belongs to a study of blood T cell repertoires in COVID-19. Study background: T cells, B-cell-depleted T cells, or PBMCs supplied cDNA or gDNA.

The rearrangement links TRBV19 to TRBJ2-1; the D gene is possibly TRBD1 (7 bases). This receptor was obtained from a young man who had recovered from COVID-19. The sequenced sample was PBMCs or T cells enriched from blood (not recorded which). This CDR3 is CASSIGQGGNNEQFF. The CDR3 nucleotides read TGTGCCAGTAGTATAGGGCAGGGGGGTAACAATGAGCAGTTCTTC. The full variable domain, its missing parts supplied by reference TRBV19 and TRBJ2-1, is DGGITQSPKYLFRKEGQNVTLSCEQNLNHDAMYWYRQDPGQGLRLIYYSQIVNDFQKGDIAEGYSVSREKKESFPLTVTSAQKNPTAFYLCASSIGQGGNNEQFFGPGTRLTVL.